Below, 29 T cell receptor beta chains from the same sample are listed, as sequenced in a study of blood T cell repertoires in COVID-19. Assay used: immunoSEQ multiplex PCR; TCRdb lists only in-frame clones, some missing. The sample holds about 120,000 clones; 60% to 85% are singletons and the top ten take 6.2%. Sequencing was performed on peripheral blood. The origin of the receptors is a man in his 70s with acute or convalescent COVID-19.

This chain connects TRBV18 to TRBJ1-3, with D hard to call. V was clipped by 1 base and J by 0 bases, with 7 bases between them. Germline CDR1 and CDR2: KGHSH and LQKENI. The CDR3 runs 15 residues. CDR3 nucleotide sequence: TGTGCCAGCTCACCACGTACAGCCTCTGGAAACACCATATATTTT. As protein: CASSPRTASGNTIYF. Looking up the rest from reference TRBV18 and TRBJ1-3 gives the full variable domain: NAGVMQNPRHLVRRRGQEARLRCSPMKGHSHVYWYRQLPEEGLKFMVYLQKENIIDESGMPKERFSAEFPKEGPSILRIQQVVRGDSAAYFCASSPRTASGNTIYFGEGSWLTVV.

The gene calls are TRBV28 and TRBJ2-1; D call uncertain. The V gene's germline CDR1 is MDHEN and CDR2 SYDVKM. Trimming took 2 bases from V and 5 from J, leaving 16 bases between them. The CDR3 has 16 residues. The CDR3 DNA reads TGTGCCAGCAGTTTAGGGTGGCTAGGCCTCCACAATGAGCAGTTCTTC. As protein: CASSLGWLGLHNEQFF.

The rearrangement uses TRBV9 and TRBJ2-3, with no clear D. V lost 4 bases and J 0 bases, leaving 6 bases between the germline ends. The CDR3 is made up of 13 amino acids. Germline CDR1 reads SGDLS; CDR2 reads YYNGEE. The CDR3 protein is CASSYGSTDTQYF. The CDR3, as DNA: TGTGCCAGCAGCTACGGTAGCACAGATACGCAGTATTTT.

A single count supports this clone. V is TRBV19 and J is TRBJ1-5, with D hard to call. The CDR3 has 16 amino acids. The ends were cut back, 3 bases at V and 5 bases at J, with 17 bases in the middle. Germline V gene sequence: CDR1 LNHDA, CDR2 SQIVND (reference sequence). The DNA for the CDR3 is TGTGCCAGTAGTATCGTCTGGCAGCGACGGGATCAGCCCCAGCATTTT. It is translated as CASSIVWQRRDQPQHF.

The CDR3 DNA reads TGTGCCAGCAGCGTTCTTGAGGGACTCTCTGGAAACACCATATATTTT. Amino acids: CASSVLEGLSGNTIYF. The V gene is TRBV9, the J gene TRBJ1-3; tentative D call: TRBD1 (5 bases). The CDR3 spans 16 residues. From germline, CDR1 is SGDLS and CDR2 YYNGEE. With 2 bases removed from V and 0 bases from J, the gap between germline ends came to 12 bases.

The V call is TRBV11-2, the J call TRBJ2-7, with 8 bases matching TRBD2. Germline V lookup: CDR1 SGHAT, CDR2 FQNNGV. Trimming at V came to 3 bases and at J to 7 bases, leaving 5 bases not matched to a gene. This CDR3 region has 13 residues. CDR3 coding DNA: TGTGCCAGCAGCTTCAGCGGGAGTGATGAGCAGTACTTC. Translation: CASSFSGSDEQYF.

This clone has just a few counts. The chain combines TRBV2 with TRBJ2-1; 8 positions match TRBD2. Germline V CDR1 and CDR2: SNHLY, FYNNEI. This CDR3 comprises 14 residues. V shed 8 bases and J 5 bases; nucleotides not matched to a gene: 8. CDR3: CASGGTSWDNEQFF. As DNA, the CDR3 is TGTGCCAGCGGAGGGACTAGTTGGGACAATGAGCAGTTCTTC.

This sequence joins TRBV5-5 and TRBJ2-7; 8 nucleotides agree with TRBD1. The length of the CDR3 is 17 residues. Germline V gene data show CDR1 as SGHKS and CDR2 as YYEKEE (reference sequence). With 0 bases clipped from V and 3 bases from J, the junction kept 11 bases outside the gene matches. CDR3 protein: CASSLVQSGRGLYEQYF. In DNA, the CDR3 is TGTGCCAGCAGCTTGGTTCAATCCGGCAGGGGGCTCTACGAGCAGTACTTC.

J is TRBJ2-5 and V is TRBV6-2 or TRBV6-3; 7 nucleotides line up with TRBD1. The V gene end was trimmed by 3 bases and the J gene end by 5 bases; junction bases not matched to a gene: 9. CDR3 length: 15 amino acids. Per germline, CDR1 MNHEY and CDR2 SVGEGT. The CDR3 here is CASSYFDRVGETQYF. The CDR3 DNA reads TGTGCCAGCAGTTATTTCGACAGGGTCGGGGAGACCCAGTACTTC.

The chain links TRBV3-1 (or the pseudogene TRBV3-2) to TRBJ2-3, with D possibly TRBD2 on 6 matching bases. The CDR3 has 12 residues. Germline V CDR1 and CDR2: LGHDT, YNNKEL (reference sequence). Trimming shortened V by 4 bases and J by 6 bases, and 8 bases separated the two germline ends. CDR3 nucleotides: TGTGCCAGCAGCCCCCGGGGGGATACGCAGTATTTT. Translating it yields CASSPRGDTQYF.

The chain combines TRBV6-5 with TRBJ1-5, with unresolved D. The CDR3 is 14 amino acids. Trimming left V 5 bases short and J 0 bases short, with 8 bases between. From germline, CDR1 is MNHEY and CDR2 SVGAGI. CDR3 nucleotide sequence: TGTGCCAGCAGTCCCCAGTATAGCAATCAGCCCCAGCATTTT. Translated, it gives CASSPQYSNQPQHF.

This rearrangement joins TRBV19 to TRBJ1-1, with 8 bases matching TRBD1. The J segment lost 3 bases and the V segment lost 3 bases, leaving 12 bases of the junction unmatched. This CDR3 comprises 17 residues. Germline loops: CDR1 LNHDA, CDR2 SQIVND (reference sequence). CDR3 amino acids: CASSIRRRDRGDTEAFF. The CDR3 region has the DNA TGTGCCAGTAGTATCCGACGTCGCGACAGGGGAGACACTGAAGCTTTCTTT. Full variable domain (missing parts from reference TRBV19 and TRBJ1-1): DGGITQSPKYLFRKEGQNVTLSCEQNLNHDAMYWYRQDPGQGLRLIYYSQIVNDFQKGDIAEGYSVSREKKESFPLTVTSAQKNPTAFYLCASSIRRRDRGDTEAFFGQGTRLTVV.

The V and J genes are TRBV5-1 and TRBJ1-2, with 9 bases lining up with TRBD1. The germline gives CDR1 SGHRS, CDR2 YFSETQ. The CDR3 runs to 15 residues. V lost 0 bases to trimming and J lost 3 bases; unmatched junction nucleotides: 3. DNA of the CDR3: TGCGCCAGCAGCTTGGGGACAGGGGTTCACTATGGCTACACCTTC. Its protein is CASSLGTGVHYGYTF.

The CDR3 DNA is TGTGCCAGCAGTCAAGAGGGGACAGGGTACAATCAGCCCCAGCATTTT. Amino acid sequence: CASSQEGTGYNQPQHF. This chain connects TRBV2 to TRBJ1-5, with 9 bases fitting TRBD1. CDR1 is SNHLY, CDR2 FYNNEI, per germline. CDR3 length: 16 amino acids. Germline trimming cut 5 bases from V and 3 bases from J; bases unmatched to any gene: 8.

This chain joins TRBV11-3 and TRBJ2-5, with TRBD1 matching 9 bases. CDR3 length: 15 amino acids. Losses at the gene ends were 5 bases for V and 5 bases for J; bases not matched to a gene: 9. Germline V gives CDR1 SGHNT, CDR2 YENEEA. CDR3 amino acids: CASSVGQGSSETQYF. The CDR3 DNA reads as TGTGCCAGCAGCGTGGGACAGGGAAGTTCGGAGACCCAGTACTTC.

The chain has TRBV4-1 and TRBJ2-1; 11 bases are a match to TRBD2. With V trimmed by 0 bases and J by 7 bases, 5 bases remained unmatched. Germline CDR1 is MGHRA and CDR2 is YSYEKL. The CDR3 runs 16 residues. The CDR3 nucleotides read TGCGCCAGCAGCCAAGAAGGGGCTAGCGGGGGGAATGAGCAGTTCTTC. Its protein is CASSQEGASGGNEQFF.

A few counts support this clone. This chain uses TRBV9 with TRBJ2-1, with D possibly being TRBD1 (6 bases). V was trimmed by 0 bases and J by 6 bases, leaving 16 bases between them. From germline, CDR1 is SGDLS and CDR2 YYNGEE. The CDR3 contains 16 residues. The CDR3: CASSVAPTGGGNEQFF. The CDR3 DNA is TGTGCCAGCAGCGTAGCTCCGACAGGAGGTGGCAATGAGCAGTTCTTC.

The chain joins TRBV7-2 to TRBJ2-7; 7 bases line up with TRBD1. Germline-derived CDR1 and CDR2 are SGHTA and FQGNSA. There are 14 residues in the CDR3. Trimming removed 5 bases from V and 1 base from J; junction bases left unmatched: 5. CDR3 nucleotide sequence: TGTGCCAGCAGCCCCGGGACAGAGTCCTACGAGCAGTACTTC. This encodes CASSPGTESYEQYF.

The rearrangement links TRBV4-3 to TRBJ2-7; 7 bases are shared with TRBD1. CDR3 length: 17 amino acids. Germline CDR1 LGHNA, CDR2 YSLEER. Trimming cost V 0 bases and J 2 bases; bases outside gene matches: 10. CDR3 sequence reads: CASSQDARGQVTYEQYF. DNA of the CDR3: TGCGCCAGCAGCCAAGATGCGAGAGGACAGGTTACCTACGAGCAGTACTTC.

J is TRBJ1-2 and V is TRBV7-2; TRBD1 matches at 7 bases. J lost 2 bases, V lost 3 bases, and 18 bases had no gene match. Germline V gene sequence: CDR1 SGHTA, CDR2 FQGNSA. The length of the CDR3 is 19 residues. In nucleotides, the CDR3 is TGTGCCAGCAGCTTTACGGCCTCCCCTAGACAGGGCAAAAACTATGGCTACACCTTC. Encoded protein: CASSFTASPRQGKNYGYTF.

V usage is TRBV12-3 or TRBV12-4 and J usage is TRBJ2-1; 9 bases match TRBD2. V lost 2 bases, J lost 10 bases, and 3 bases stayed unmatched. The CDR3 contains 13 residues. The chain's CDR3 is CASSLSLAGEQFF. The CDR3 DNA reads TGTGCCAGCAGTTTAAGCCTAGCGGGGGAGCAGTTCTTC.

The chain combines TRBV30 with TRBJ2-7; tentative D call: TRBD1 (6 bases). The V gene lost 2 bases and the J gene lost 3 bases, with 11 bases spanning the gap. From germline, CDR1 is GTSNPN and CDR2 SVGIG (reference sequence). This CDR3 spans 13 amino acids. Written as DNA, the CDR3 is TGTGCCTGGAGTCCCGGGACATACTACGAGCAGTACTTC. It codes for CAWSPGTYYEQYF.

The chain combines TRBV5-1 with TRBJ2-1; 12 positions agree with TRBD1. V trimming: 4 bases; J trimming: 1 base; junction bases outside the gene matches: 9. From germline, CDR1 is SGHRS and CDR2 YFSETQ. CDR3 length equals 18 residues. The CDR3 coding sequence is TGCGCCAGCAGCGGTTCCGGGACAGGGGGCGCGTCCTACAATGAGCAGTTCTTC. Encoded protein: CASSGSGTGGASYNEQFF. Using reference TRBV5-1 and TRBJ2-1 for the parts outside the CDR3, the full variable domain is KAGVTQTPRYLIKTRGQQVTLSCSPISGHRSVSWYQQTPGQGLQFLFEYFSETQRNKGNFPGRFSGRQFSNSRSEMNVSTLELGDSALYLCASSGSGTGGASYNEQFFGPGTRLTVL.

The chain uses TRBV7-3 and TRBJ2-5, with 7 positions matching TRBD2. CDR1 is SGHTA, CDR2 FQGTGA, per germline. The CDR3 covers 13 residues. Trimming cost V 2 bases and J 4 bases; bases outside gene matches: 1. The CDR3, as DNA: TGTGCCAGCAGCTTAGAGCGGGGAGAGACCCAGTACTTC. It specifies CASSLERGETQYF.

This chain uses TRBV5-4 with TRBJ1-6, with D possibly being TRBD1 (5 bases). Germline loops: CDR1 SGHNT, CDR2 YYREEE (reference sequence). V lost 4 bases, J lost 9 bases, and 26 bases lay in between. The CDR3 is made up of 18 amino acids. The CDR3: CASSLSSVGVSVGSPLHF. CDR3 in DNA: TGTGCCAGCAGCCTAAGTTCGGTAGGGGTGAGTGTAGGTTCACCCCTCCACTTT. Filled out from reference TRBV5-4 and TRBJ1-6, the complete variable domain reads ETGVTQSPTHLIKTRGQQVTLRCSSQSGHNTVSWYQQALGQGPQFIFQYYREEENGRGNFPPRFSGLQFPNYSSELNVNALELDDSALYLCASSLSSVGVSVGSPLHFGNGTRLTVT.

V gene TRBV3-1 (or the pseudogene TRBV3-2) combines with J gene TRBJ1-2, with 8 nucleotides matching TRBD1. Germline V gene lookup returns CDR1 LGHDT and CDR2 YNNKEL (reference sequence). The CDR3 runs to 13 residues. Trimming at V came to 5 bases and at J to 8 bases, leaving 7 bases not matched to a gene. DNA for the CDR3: TGTGCCAGCAGCTCAGGGGGCGCGTGGGGCTACACCTTC. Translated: CASSSGGAWGYTF.

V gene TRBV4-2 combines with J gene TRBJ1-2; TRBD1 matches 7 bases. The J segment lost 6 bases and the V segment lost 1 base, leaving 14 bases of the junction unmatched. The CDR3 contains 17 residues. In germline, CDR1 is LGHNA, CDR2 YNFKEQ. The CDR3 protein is CASSQASGTTGVDGYTF. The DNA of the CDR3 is TGTGCCAGCAGCCAAGCGTCCGGGACAACAGGGGTGGATGGCTACACCTTC.

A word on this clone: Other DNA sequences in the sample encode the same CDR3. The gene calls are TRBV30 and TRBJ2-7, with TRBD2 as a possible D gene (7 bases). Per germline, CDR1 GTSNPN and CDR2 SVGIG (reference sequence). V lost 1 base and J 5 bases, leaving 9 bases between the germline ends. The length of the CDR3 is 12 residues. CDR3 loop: CAWSGGGHEQYF. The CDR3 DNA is TGTGCCTGGAGTGGGGGGGGGCACGAGCAGTACTTC. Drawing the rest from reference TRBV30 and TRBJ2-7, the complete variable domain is SQTIHQWPATLVQPVGSPLSLECTVEGTSNPNLYWYRQAAGRGLQLLFYSVGIGQISSEVPQNLSASRPQDRQFILSSKKLLLSDSGFYLCAWSGGGHEQYFGPGTRLTVT.

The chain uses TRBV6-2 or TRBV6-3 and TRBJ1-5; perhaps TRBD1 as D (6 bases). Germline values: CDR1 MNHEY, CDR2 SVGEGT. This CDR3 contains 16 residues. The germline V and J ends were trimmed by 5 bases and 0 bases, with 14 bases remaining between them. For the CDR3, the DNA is TGTGCCAGCAGTGACGGACAGTCTTATAGCAATCAGCCCCAGCATTTT. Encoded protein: CASSDGQSYSNQPQHF.